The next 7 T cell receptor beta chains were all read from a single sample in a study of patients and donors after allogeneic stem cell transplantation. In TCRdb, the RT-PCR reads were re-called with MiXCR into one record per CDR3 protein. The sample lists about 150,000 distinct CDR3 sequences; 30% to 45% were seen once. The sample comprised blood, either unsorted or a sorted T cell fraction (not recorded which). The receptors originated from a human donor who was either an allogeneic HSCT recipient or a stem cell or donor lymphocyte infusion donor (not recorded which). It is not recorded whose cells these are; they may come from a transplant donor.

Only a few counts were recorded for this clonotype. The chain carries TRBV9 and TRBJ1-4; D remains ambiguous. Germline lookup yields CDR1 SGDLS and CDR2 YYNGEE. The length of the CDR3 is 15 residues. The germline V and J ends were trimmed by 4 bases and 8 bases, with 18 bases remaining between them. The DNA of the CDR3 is TGTGCCAGCAGCTCCGGACTTTCGCCAGAAGAAAAACTGTTTTTT. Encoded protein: CASSSGLSPEEKLFF.

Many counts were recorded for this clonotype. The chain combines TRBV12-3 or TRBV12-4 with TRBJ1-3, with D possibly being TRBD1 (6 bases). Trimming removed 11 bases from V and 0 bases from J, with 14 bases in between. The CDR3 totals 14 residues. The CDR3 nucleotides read TGTGCCGACGGGGGCGTCAACTCTGGAAACACCATATATTTT. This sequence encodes CADGGVNSGNTIYF.

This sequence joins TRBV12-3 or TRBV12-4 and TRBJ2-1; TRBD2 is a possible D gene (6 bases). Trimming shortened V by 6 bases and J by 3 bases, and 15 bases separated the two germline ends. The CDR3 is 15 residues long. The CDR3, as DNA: TGTGCCAGCAGAAGACGTCGGGGGATCTACAATGAGCAGTTCTTC. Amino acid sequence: CASRRRRGIYNEQFF.

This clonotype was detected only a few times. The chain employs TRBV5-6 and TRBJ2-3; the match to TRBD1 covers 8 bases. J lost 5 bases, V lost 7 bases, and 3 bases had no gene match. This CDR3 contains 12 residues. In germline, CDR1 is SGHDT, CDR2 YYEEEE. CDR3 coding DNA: TGTGCCAGCGGACAGGGATTAGATACGCAGTATTTT. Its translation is CASGQGLDTQYF. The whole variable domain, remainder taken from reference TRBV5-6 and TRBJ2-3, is DAGVTQSPTHLIKTRGQQVTLRCSPKSGHDTVSWYQQALGQGPQFIFQYYEEEERQRGNFPDRFSGHQFPNYSSELNVNALLLGDSALYLCASGQGLDTQYFGPGTRLTVL.

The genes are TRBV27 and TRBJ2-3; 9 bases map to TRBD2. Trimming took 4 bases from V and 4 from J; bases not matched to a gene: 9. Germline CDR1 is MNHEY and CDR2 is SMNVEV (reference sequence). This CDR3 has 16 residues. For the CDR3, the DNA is TGTGCCAGCAGTTCGATGGGACTAGCCCATCCAGATACGCAGTATTTT. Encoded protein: CASSSMGLAHPDTQYF.

The CDR3 bases are TGTGCTAGTGGATTCGACAATTCCGGCTACACCTTC. As protein: CASGFDNSGYTF. The chain has TRBV12-5 and TRBJ1-2, with D unresolved. The CDR3 totals 12 residues. Germline CDR1 LGHNT, CDR2 FRNRAP. Deletions cut 6 bases from V and 8 bases from J, with 13 bases between.

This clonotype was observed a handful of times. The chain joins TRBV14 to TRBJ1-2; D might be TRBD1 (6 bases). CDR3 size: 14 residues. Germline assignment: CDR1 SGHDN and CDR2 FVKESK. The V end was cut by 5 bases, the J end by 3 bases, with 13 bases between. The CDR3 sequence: CASSIGRTDYGYTF. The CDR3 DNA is TGTGCCAGCAGCATCGGACGGACAGACTATGGCTACACCTTC.